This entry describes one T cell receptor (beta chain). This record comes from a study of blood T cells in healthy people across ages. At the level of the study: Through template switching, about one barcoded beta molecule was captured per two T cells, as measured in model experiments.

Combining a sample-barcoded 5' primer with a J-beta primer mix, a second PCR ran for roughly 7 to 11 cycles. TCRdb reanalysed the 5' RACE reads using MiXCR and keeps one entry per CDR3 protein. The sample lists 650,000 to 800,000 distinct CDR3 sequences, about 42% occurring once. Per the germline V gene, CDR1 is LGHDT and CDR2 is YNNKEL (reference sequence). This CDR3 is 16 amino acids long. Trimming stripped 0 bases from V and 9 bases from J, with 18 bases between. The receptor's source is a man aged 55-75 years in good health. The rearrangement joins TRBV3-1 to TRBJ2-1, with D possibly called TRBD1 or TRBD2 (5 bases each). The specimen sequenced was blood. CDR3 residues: CASSQEGWGYAIEQFF. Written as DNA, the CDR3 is TGTGCCAGCAGCCAAGAGGGGTGGGGGTACGCAATTGAGCAGTTCTTC.